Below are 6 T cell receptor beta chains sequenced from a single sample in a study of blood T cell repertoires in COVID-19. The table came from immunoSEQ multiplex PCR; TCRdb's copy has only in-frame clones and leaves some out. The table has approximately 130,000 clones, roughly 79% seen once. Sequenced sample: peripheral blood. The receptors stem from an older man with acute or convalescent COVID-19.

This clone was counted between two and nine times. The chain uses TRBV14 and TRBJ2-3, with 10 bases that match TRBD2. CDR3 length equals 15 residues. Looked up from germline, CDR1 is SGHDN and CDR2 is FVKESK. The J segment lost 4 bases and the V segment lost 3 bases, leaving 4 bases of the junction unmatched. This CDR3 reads CASSHILAGADTQYF. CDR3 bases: TGTGCCAGCAGCCACATCCTAGCGGGGGCAGATACGCAGTATTTT.

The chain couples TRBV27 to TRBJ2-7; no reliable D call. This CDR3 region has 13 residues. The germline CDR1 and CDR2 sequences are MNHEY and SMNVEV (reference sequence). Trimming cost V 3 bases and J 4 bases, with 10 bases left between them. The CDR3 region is CASSFKAVYEQYF. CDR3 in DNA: TGTGCCAGCAGTTTCAAGGCGGTTTACGAGCAGTACTTC.

CDR3 in amino acids: CASSLAPGNTGELFF. CDR3 coding DNA: TGTGCCAGCAGCTTAGCACCGGGGAACACCGGGGAGCTGTTTTTT. The chain uses TRBV7-2 and TRBJ2-2; D gene unclear. Per the germline V gene, CDR1 is SGHTA and CDR2 is FQGNSA. The CDR3 loop spans 15 amino acids. Trimming pared 0 bases from V and 1 base from J, leaving 6 bases between. Full variable domain (rest looked up from reference TRBV7-2 and TRBJ2-2): GAGVSQSPSNKVTEKGKDVELRCDPISGHTALYWYRQSLGQGLEFLIYFQGNSAPDKSGLPSDRFSAERTGGSVSTLTIQRTQQEDSAVYLCASSLAPGNTGELFFGEGSRLTVL.

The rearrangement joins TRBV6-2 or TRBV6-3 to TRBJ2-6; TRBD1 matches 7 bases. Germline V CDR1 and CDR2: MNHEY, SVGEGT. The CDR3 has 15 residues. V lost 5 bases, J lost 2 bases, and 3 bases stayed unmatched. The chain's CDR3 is CASSPQGAGANVLTF. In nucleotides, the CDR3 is TGTGCCAGCAGTCCCCAGGGGGCTGGGGCCAACGTCCTGACTTTC.

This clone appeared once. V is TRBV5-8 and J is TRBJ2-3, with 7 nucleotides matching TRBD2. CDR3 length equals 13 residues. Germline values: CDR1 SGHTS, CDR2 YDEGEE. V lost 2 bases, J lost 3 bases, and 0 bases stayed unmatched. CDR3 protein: CASSLAGTDTQYF. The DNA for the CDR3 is TGTGCCAGCAGCTTAGCGGGGACAGATACGCAGTATTTT.

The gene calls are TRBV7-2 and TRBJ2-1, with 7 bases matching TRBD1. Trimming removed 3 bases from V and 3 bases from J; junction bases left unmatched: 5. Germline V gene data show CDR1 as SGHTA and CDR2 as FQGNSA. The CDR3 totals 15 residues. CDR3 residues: CASSFGTAFYNEQFF. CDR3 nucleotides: TGTGCCAGCAGCTTCGGGACAGCATTCTACAATGAGCAGTTCTTC.